This record concerns one T cell receptor (beta chain) sequence. Its specificity is not known. This table comes from immunoSEQ multiplex PCR, and its TCRdb copy is limited to in-frame clones, with some not included. The table lists 100,000 to 130,000 clones, approximately 88% of them singletons. This CDR3 is 12 amino acids long. Germline CDR1 is SQVTM and CDR2 is ANQGSEA. Between the trimmed V and J ends, which lost 1 base and 4 bases, there was a span of 5 bases. This specimen comes from a study of graft-versus-host responses after intestinal transplantation. Study at large: Multivisceral, liver-intestinal, or isolated intestinal grafts went to recipients. After anti-thymocyte globulin induction, recipients took tacrolimus and steroids for around 3 years.

Whole-study findings and limits: After transplant, early declines in HvG clones were associated with peak levels of circulating GvH clones. GvH clones surfaced in recipient marrow, some emerging earlier in ileum or blood.

The chain joins TRBV29-1 to TRBJ2-1; D not resolved. The sequenced sample was unstimulated CD4+ T cells sorted from spleen or lymph node cells, obtained before transplant. The clonotype was recovered from a human donor who was the organ donor for an intestinal transplant. This chain's CDR3 is CSVEVSYNEQFF. The CDR3 DNA reads as TGCAGCGTTGAAGTGAGTTACAATGAGCAGTTCTTC.